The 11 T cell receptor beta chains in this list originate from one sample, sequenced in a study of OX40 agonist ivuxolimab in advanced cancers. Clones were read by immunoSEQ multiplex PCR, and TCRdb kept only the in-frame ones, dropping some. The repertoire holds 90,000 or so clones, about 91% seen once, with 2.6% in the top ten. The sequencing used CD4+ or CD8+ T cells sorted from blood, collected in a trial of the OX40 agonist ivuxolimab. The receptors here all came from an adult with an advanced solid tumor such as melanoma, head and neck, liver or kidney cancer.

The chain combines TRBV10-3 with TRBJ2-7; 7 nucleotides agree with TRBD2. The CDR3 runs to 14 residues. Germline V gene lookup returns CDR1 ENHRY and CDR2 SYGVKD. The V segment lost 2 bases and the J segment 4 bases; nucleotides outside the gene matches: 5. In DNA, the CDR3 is TGTGCCATCAGTGAGATAGCGGGCCGTTACGAGCAGTACTTC. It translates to CAISEIAGRYEQYF.

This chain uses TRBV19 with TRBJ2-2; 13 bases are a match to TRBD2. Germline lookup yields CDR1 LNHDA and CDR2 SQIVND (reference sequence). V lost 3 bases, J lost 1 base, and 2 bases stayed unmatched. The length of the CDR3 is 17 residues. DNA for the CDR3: TGTGCCAGTAGTATTACTAGCGGGAGGGTGAACACCGGGGAGCTGTTTTTT. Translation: CASSITSGRVNTGELFF.

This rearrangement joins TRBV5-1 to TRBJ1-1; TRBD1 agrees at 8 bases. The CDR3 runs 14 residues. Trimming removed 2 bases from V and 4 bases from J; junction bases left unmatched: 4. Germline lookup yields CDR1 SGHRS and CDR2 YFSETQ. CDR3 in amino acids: CASSFSDRATEAFF. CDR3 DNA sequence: TGCGCCAGCAGCTTTTCGGACAGGGCCACTGAAGCTTTCTTT. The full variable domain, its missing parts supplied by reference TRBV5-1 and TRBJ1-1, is KAGVTQTPRYLIKTRGQQVTLSCSPISGHRSVSWYQQTPGQGLQFLFEYFSETQRNKGNFPGRFSGRQFSNSRSEMNVSTLELGDSALYLCASSFSDRATEAFFGQGTRLTVV.

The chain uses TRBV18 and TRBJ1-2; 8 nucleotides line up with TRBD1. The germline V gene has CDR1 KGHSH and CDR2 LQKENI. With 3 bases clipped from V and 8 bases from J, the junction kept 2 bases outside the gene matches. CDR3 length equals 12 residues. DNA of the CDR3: TGTGCCAGCTCACCTCAGGGGGCGGGCTACACCTTC. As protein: CASSPQGAGYTF.

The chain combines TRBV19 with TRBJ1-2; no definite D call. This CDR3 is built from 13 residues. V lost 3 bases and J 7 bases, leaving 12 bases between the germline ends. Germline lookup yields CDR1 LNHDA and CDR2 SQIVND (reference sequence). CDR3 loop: CASSIGEGRGYTF. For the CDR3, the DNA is TGTGCCAGTAGTATTGGAGAGGGCCGTGGCTACACCTTC. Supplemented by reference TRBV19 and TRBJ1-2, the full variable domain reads DGGITQSPKYLFRKEGQNVTLSCEQNLNHDAMYWYRQDPGQGLRLIYYSQIVNDFQKGDIAEGYSVSREKKESFPLTVTSAQKNPTAFYLCASSIGEGRGYTFGSGTRLTVV.

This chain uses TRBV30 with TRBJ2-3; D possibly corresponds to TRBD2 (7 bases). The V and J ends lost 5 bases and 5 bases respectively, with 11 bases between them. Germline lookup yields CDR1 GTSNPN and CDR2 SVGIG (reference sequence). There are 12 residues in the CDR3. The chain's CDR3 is CAWQGRGDTQYF. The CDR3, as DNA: TGTGCCTGGCAGGGGAGGGGAGATACGCAGTATTTT.

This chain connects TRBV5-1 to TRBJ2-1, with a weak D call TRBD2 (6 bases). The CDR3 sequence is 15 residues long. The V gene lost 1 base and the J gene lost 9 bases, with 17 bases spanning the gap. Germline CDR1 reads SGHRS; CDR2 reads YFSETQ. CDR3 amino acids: CASSLRGREEGEQFF. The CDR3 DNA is TGCGCCAGCAGCTTGAGGGGCAGGGAGGAGGGTGAGCAGTTCTTC.

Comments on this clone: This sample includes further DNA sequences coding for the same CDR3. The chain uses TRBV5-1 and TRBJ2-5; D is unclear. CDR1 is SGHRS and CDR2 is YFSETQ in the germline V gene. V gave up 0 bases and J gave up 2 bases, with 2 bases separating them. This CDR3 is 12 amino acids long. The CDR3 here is CASSLAQETQYF. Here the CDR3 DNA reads TGCGCCAGCAGCTTGGCGCAAGAGACCCAGTACTTC.

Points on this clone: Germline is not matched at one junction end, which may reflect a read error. The CDR3 reads CASSRSGANVLTF. The CDR3 nucleotides are TGTGCTAGCAGCAGGTCTGGGGCCAACGTCCTGACTTTC. The chain carries TRBV7-7 and TRBJ2-6; D is uncertain. There are 13 residues in the CDR3. The V gene's germline CDR1 is SSHAT and CDR2 FNYEAQ (reference sequence).

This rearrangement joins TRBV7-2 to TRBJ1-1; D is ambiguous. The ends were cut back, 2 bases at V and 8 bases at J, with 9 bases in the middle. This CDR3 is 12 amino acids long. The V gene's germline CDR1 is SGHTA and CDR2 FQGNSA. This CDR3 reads CASSLMRREAFF. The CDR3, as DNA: TGTGCCAGCAGCTTAATGCGGAGGGAAGCTTTCTTT.

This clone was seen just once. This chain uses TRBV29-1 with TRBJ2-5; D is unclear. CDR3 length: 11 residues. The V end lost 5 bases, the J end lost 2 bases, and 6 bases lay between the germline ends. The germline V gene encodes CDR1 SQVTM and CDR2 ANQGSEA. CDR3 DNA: TGCAGCGTTCGTCAGCAAGAGACCCAGTACTTC. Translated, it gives CSVRQQETQYF. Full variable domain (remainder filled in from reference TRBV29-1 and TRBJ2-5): SAVISQKPSRDICQRGTSLTIQCQVDSQVTMMFWYRQQPGQSLTLIATANQGSEATYESGFVIDKFPISRPNLTFSTLTVSNMSPEDSSIYLCSVRQQETQYFGPGTRLLVL.